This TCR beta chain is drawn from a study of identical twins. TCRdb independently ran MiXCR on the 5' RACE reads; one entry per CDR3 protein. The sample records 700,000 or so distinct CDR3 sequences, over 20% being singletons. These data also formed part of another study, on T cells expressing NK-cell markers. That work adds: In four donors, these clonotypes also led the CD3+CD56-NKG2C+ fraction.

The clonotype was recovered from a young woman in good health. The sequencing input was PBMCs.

The CDR3 DNA is TGTGCCAGCAGCCAAGATGCCGGGAGGGCCTGGGAGCAGTTCTTC. Translating it yields CASSQDAGRAWEQFF. The V gene is TRBV3-1, the J gene TRBJ2-1, with 8 positions matching TRBD2. Germline assignment: CDR1 LGHDT and CDR2 YNNKEL (reference sequence). CDR3 size: 15 residues. V was clipped by 0 bases and J by 10 bases; unmatched bases: 8.